Below, 25 T cell receptor beta chains from the same sample are listed, as sequenced in a study of T-cell reconstitution after alpha-beta-depleted transplantation in children. TCRbeta library construction was performed incorporating unique molecular identifiers. Each CDR3 protein is one row after TCRdb ran MiXCR on the PCR reads. The data contain about 300,000 distinct CDR3 sequences, around 10% of them singletons. The sequencing used PBMCs, collected before TCRalphabeta/CD19-depleted stem cell transplant. Receptors originate from a boy in the first two years of life with acute myeloid leukemia, due to receive a stem cell transplant.

This clonotype was observed many times. V and J are TRBV24-1 and TRBJ2-1; 15 nucleotides agree with TRBD2. Losses at the gene ends were 2 bases for V and 8 bases for J; bases not matched to a gene: 9. CDR1 and CDR2 from the germline V gene are KGHDR and SFDVKD. The CDR3 contains 18 residues. This CDR3 is CATSDSPGTSGRRDEQFF. CDR3 nucleotides: TGTGCCACCAGTGATTCCCCCGGGACTAGCGGGAGGAGGGATGAGCAGTTCTTC.

This clonotype was found many times. The rearrangement joins TRBV7-2 to TRBJ2-3; D is uncertain. The germline V and J ends were trimmed by 10 bases and 6 bases, with 17 bases remaining between them. The CDR3 is made up of 13 amino acids. Germline V gives CDR1 SGHTA, CDR2 FQGNSA. The CDR3, as DNA: TGTGCCACGGGCCGGCTTGATGGGGATACGCAGTATTTT. This sequence encodes CATGRLDGDTQYF.

This clonotype was counted ten times or more. The rearrangement uses TRBV20-1 and TRBJ2-7, with 8 nucleotides matching TRBD2. The V and J ends lost 5 bases and 6 bases, in that order; junction bases with no gene match: 6. The CDR3 has 12 residues. Germline CDR1 reads DFQATT; CDR2 reads SNEGSKA (reference sequence). This CDR3 reads CSAEREKGEQYF. CDR3 DNA: TGCAGTGCTGAGCGGGAGAAGGGCGAGCAGTACTTC.

This clonotype was detected ten times or more. This chain connects TRBV2 to TRBJ2-5; no reliable D call. The germline V and J ends were trimmed by 3 bases and 7 bases, with 18 bases remaining between them. The CDR3 contains 15 residues. Per germline, CDR1 SNHLY and CDR2 FYNNEI. The CDR3 DNA reads TGTGCCAGCAGTGATACGGAAGACCCCCTAAGGACCCAGTACTTC. Its protein product is CASSDTEDPLRTQYF.

This clonotype was seen repeatedly, ten times or more. J is TRBJ2-7 and V is TRBV7-6, with 7 bases lining up with TRBD1. Unmatched junction bases numbered 6, after V lost 7 bases and J lost 0 bases. The CDR3 extends over 14 amino acids. CDR1 SGHVS and CDR2 FNYEAQ come from the germline V gene. CDR3 amino acids: CASTLQGTSYEQYF. The CDR3, as DNA: TGTGCCAGCACCCTACAGGGGACCTCCTACGAGCAGTACTTC.

This chain joins TRBV28 and TRBJ2-1, with 11 bases aligning to TRBD2. Per the germline V gene, CDR1 is MDHEN and CDR2 is SYDVKM. There are 18 residues in the CDR3. V lost 4 bases, J lost 7 bases, and 15 bases stayed unmatched. CDR3 residues: CASSWDVPTSGNRNEQFF. DNA of the CDR3: TGTGCCAGCAGTTGGGACGTACCGACTAGCGGGAATAGGAATGAGCAGTTCTTC. Full variable domain (missing parts from reference TRBV28 and TRBJ2-1): DVKVTQSSRYLVKRTGEKVFLECVQDMDHENMFWYRQDPGLGLRLIYFSYDVKMKEKGDIPEGYSVSREKKERFSLILESASTNQTSMYLCASSWDVPTSGNRNEQFFGPGTRLTVL.

This clonotype has at least ten counts. This chain uses TRBV5-1 with TRBJ2-5, with 7 bases aligning to TRBD1. J gave up 3 bases and V 4 bases, and 6 bases lay outside the gene matches. Germline V lookup: CDR1 SGHRS, CDR2 YFSETQ. The CDR3 is made up of 14 amino acids. For the CDR3, the DNA is TGCGCCAGCAGCCGGACCACAGGGGAAGAGACCCAGTACTTC. Its protein product is CASSRTTGEETQYF.

For this clonotype: A read error may explain this, as a much larger clone is one base away. The rearrangement links TRBV5-5 to TRBJ2-7, with D maybe TRBD2 (6 bases). V was pared by 4 bases and J by 3 bases, with 11 bases between. This CDR3 is built from 13 residues. From germline, CDR1 is SGHKS and CDR2 YYEKEE (reference sequence). The CDR3 region is CASSVCGVYEQYF. The CDR3 nucleotides read TGTGCCAGCAGCGTGTGCGGGGTCTACGAGCAGTACTTC.

A word on this clonotype: One base away lies a much larger clone, so this may be a sequencing read error. V gene TRBV7-9 combines with J gene TRBJ2-2; perhaps TRBD2 as D (6 bases). The CDR3 has 16 residues. Germline-derived CDR1 and CDR2 are SEHNR and FQNEAQ (reference sequence). Deletions cut 8 bases from V and 3 bases from J, with 19 bases between. The CDR3 protein is CASGSREGEDTGELFF. The DNA for the CDR3 is TGTGCCAGCGGCTCACGTGAAGGGGAGGACACCGGGGAGCTGTTTTTT. Full variable domain (remainder filled in from reference TRBV7-9 and TRBJ2-2): DTGVSQNPRHKITKRGQNVTFRCDPISEHNRLYWYRQTLGQGPEFLTYFQNEAQLEKSRLLSDRFSAERPKGSFSTLEIQRTEQGDSAMYLCASGSREGEDTGELFFGEGSRLTVL.

There are many counts of this clonotype. This rearrangement joins TRBV3-1 to TRBJ2-6; TRBD2 matches 9 bases. The CDR3 is made up of 17 amino acids. Per the germline V gene, CDR1 is LGHDT and CDR2 is YNNKEL (reference sequence). V gave up 0 bases and J gave up 0 bases; unmatched junction bases: 0. The CDR3 reads CASSQETSGSGANVLTF. CDR3 nucleotide sequence: TGTGCCAGCAGCCAAGAGACTAGCGGCTCTGGGGCCAACGTCCTGACTTTC.

This clonotype appeared many times. The chain has TRBV7-9 and TRBJ2-7, with TRBD1 identical over 11 bases. This CDR3 is 15 amino acids long. The trim removed 3 bases at V and 3 bases at J, leaving 4 bases unmatched. The germline V gene encodes CDR1 SEHNR and CDR2 FQNEAQ (reference sequence). DNA for the CDR3: TGTGCCAGCAGCTTCATGGGACAGGGGGACTACGAGCAGTACTTC. Encoded protein: CASSFMGQGDYEQYF.

V gene TRBV5-1 combines with J gene TRBJ2-7; TRBD2 is a possible D gene (6 bases). The V end lost 4 bases, the J end lost 2 bases, and 16 bases lay between the germline ends. Germline assignment: CDR1 SGHRS and CDR2 YFSETQ. The CDR3 consists of 15 residues. This CDR3 is CASSPGGTVTYEQYF. CDR3 DNA sequence: TGCGCCAGCAGCCCCGGCGGGACGGTCACCTACGAGCAGTACTTC.

This clonotype was detected ten times or more. The V call is TRBV7-9, the J call TRBJ2-7; TRBD1 matches at 7 bases. The CDR3 extends over 19 amino acids. Germline CDR1 and CDR2: SEHNR and FQNEAQ (reference sequence). V trimming: 1 base; J trimming: 4 bases; junction bases outside the gene matches: 19. CDR3 residues: CASSLVPGQPVLRPYEQYF. DNA for the CDR3: TGTGCCAGCAGCTTAGTCCCGGGACAGCCCGTTCTTAGGCCTTACGAGCAGTACTTC.

This clonotype was counted at least ten times. The chain is built from TRBV6-1 and TRBJ2-1; no clear D gene. The CDR3 consists of 14 residues. Germline loops: CDR1 MNHNS, CDR2 SASEGT. V dropped 7 bases and J dropped 2 bases, with 12 bases sitting between them. Here the CDR3 reads CASTTTSAYNEQFF. Here the CDR3 DNA reads TGTGCCAGCACCACGACATCTGCCTACAATGAGCAGTTCTTC.

This clonotype was recorded many times. The chain carries TRBV11-2 and TRBJ2-3; 12 positions agree with TRBD2. This CDR3 is 18 amino acids long. The germline CDR1 and CDR2 sequences are SGHAT and FQNNGV. J lost 1 base, V lost 3 bases, and 8 bases had no gene match. The CDR3 reads CASSFPTSGGLRTDTQYF. In DNA, the CDR3 is TGTGCCAGCAGCTTTCCTACTAGCGGGGGGCTCCGCACAGATACGCAGTATTTT.

Details on this clonotype: Possible read error: a much larger clone is one base away. The CDR3 reads CAISPRSGAYNEQFF. The CDR3 coding sequence is TGTGCCATCAGTCCCCGGTCAGGGGCTTACAATGAGCAGTTCTTC. The chain has TRBV10-3 and TRBJ2-1; a weak D match, TRBD1 (6 bases). This CDR3 region has 15 residues. The ends were cut back, 5 bases at V and 4 bases at J, with 15 bases in the middle. Germline CDR1 ENHRY, CDR2 SYGVKD.

This clonotype was detected many times. The chain carries TRBV6-2 or TRBV6-3 and TRBJ1-4, with D maybe TRBD1 (5 bases). Germline V gene lookup returns CDR1 MNHEY and CDR2 SVGEGT. The CDR3 covers 16 residues. V was clipped by 6 bases and J by 10 bases, with 24 bases between them. The chain's CDR3 is CASSKRWDLGFGKLFF. The CDR3 bases are TGTGCCAGCAGCAAACGATGGGACTTGGGCTTTGGAAAACTGTTTTTT.

This clonotype was observed many times. CDR3: CASKRESEQFF. The CDR3 nucleotides read TGTGCCAGCAAAAGGGAAAGTGAGCAGTTCTTC. This chain uses TRBV6-2 or TRBV6-3 with TRBJ2-1; no firm D call. Germline V gives CDR1 MNHEY, CDR2 SVGEGT. The V gene lost 7 bases and the J gene lost 9 bases, with 10 bases spanning the gap. The CDR3 spans 11 residues.

This clonotype was counted ten times or more. This sequence joins TRBV5-5 and TRBJ2-1; no firm D call. The CDR3 sequence is 14 residues long. The germline CDR1 and CDR2 sequences are SGHKS and YYEKEE (reference sequence). The V gene lost 4 bases and the J gene lost 2 bases, with 10 bases spanning the gap. The CDR3 bases are TGTGCCAGCAGCCCCCTTGGCACCTACAATGAGCAGTTCTTC. Protein sequence: CASSPLGTYNEQFF.

The V and J genes are TRBV4-3 and TRBJ1-1; unclear D gene. V lost 4 bases, J lost 4 bases, and 16 bases lay in between. CDR1 and CDR2 from the germline V gene are LGHNA and YSLEER. This CDR3 comprises 15 residues. CDR3 sequence: CASSLLTGLSTEAFF. DNA for the CDR3: TGCGCCAGCAGCCTTCTCACTGGCCTGAGCACTGAAGCTTTCTTT.

This clonotype was observed at least ten times. The J gene is TRBJ2-5, the V gene TRBV6-5; 12 bases agree with TRBD2. Germline values: CDR1 MNHEY, CDR2 SVGAGI. With 5 bases clipped from V and 2 bases from J, the junction kept 6 bases outside the gene matches. The CDR3 covers 16 residues. The CDR3 is CASSHRLAGEQETQYF. As DNA, the CDR3 is TGTGCCAGCAGTCATAGACTAGCGGGAGAGCAAGAGACCCAGTACTTC.

This clonotype appeared many times. The CDR3 region has the DNA TGTGCCAGCAGCTTAATGGGAGAGACCCAGTACTTC. Residues: CASSLMGETQYF. This chain uses TRBV7-9 with TRBJ2-5; D unresolved. The germline V gene has CDR1 SEHNR and CDR2 FQNEAQ (reference sequence). V was trimmed by 2 bases and J by 4 bases, leaving 5 bases between them. CDR3 length: 12 residues.

This clonotype was detected many times. The chain joins TRBV9 to TRBJ2-2; TRBD2 aligns across 8 bases. CDR3 size: 15 residues. Trimming cost V 0 bases and J 4 bases; bases outside gene matches: 2. Germline CDR1 SGDLS, CDR2 YYNGEE. The DNA for the CDR3 is TGTGCCAGCAGCGTAGAACGGGGGGGCACCGGGGAGCTGTTTTTT. Residues: CASSVERGGTGELFF.

The sample holds many counts of this clonotype. The chain combines TRBV7-9 with TRBJ1-6; a possible D gene is TRBD1 (6 bases). CDR3 size: 16 residues. Trimming removed 5 bases from V and 6 bases from J, with 17 bases in between. Germline CDR1 reads SEHNR; CDR2 reads FQNEAQ (reference sequence). CDR3 in DNA: TGTGCCAGCAGCCGGGGGGCGTCGGGAACTAATTCACCCCTCCACTTT. This encodes CASSRGASGTNSPLHF.

This clonotype was recorded many times. The chain has TRBV4-3 and TRBJ2-3; no definite D call. Germline V lookup: CDR1 LGHNA, CDR2 YSLEER. The CDR3 spans 14 residues. Trimming removed 0 bases at V and 6 bases at J, with 10 bases between. CDR3 DNA: TGCGCCAGCAGCCAAGATGCTGGGCTCGATACGCAGTATTTT. Translation: CASSQDAGLDTQYF.